Presented here are 25 T cell receptor beta chains from one specimen sequenced in a study of blood T cell repertoires in COVID-19. Method: immunoSEQ multiplex PCR; TCRdb's copy keeps in-frame clones and lacks some. Altogether about 170,000 clones are present, over 80% being singletons, with the ten largest covering roughly 9.5%. The sequenced material came from peripheral blood. The receptors originated from a woman over 75 with active or convalescent COVID-19.

The chain carries TRBV2 and TRBJ2-5, with D perhaps TRBD2 (7 bases). V dropped 8 bases and J dropped 1 base, with 8 bases sitting between them. This CDR3 is built from 12 residues. CDR1 is SNHLY, CDR2 FYNNEI, per germline. The CDR3, as DNA: TGTGCCAGCGGGGGGGCCCAAGAGACCCAGTACTTC. Protein product: CASGGAQETQYF.

The chain links TRBV7-2 to TRBJ2-3; TRBD1 might be the D (5 bases). This CDR3 has 15 residues. The V and J ends lost 1 base and 0 bases respectively, with 8 bases between them. CDR1 and CDR2 from the germline V gene are SGHTA and FQGNSA. The CDR3 region is CASSLDRPSTDTQYF. As DNA, the CDR3 is TGTGCCAGCAGCTTAGACAGGCCAAGCACAGATACGCAGTATTTT.

The chain joins TRBV6-1 to TRBJ2-2, with TRBD1 as a possible D gene (6 bases). V dropped 3 bases and J dropped 5 bases, with 16 bases sitting between them. Germline CDR1 MNHNS, CDR2 SASEGT. CDR3 length: 16 residues. The CDR3 DNA follows: TGTGCCAGCAGTGAGATCCCCCCAGGGGAAACCGGGGAGCTGTTTTTT. The encoded protein is CASSEIPPGETGELFF.

The chain has TRBV5-1 and TRBJ1-4; the match to TRBD1 covers 8 bases. The germline gives CDR1 SGHRS, CDR2 YFSETQ. The ends lost 4 bases at V and 8 bases at J; junction bases unmatched: 13. The CDR3 covers 16 residues. This chain's CDR3 is CASSHSLTGGEEKLFF. The CDR3 coding sequence is TGCGCCAGCAGCCATTCCCTAACAGGGGGAGAGGAAAAACTGTTTTTT.

This chain connects TRBV4-1 to TRBJ2-5, with 7 bases that match TRBD1. V trimming: 0 bases; J trimming: 5 bases; junction bases outside the gene matches: 12. Germline CDR1 reads MGHRA; CDR2 reads YSYEKL. CDR3 size: 17 residues. The CDR3 protein is CASSQERGQGVGETQYF. The CDR3 DNA sequence: TGCGCCAGCAGCCAAGAAAGAGGGCAGGGGGTAGGGGAGACCCAGTACTTC.

The rearrangement uses TRBV10-3 and TRBJ1-4, with 8 nucleotides matching TRBD1. This CDR3 region has 14 residues. Germline lookup yields CDR1 ENHRY and CDR2 SYGVKD. V gave up 6 bases and J gave up 6 bases; unmatched junction bases: 6. The CDR3 sequence is CAISTDRAHEKLFF. The CDR3, as DNA: TGTGCCATCAGCACGGACAGGGCCCATGAAAAACTGTTTTTT.

The V gene is TRBV5-4, the J gene TRBJ2-5; perhaps TRBD1 as D (6 bases). CDR3 length: 14 residues. V was cut by 0 bases and J by 3 bases, with 9 bases left in between. Germline CDR1 and CDR2: SGHNT and YYREEE (reference sequence). Here the CDR3 reads CASSLVTGKETQYF. The CDR3 nucleotides are TGTGCCAGCAGCTTGGTCACAGGGAAAGAGACCCAGTACTTC.

The chain joins TRBV18 to TRBJ2-3, with a weak D call TRBD1 (5 bases). Trimming removed 3 bases from V and 0 bases from J, with 16 bases in between. The CDR3 runs 17 residues. Germline assignment: CDR1 KGHSH and CDR2 LQKENI. The CDR3 sequence is CASSPYKKQASTDTQYF. The CDR3 DNA reads TGTGCCAGCTCACCTTATAAAAAACAGGCTAGCACAGATACGCAGTATTTT.

The J gene is TRBJ1-2, the V gene TRBV14, with 7 bases lining up with TRBD1. The CDR3 extends over 13 amino acids. Germline V gene data show CDR1 as SGHDN and CDR2 as FVKESK. J lost 2 bases, V lost 7 bases, and 4 bases had no gene match. The CDR3 nucleotides read TGTGCCAGCACCCGGGACAGCAACTATGGCTACACCTTC. Protein sequence: CASTRDSNYGYTF.

The chain recombines TRBV19 with TRBJ2-1; D perhaps matches TRBD2 (5 bases). Per germline, CDR1 LNHDA and CDR2 SQIVND (reference sequence). The CDR3 runs to 16 residues. V was clipped by 4 bases and J by 3 bases, with 16 bases between them. The CDR3 sequence is CASSTAAVGSYNEQFF. The CDR3 DNA sequence: TGTGCCAGTAGTACGGCTGCGGTGGGGAGCTACAATGAGCAGTTCTTC.

The chain combines TRBV15 with TRBJ1-5; D might be TRBD1 (6 bases). The V gene lost 0 bases and the J gene lost 7 bases, with 13 bases spanning the gap. There are 15 residues in the CDR3. The germline V gene has CDR1 LNHNV and CDR2 YYDKDF (reference sequence). The CDR3 sequence is CATSRDLGGRQPQHF. For the CDR3, the DNA is TGTGCCACCAGCAGAGATCTGGGGGGGCGGCAGCCCCAGCATTTT.

The chain has TRBV21-1 and TRBJ1-1; TRBD1, the table's D call, lacks a check against the DNA. TRBV21-1 is a pseudogene. The CDR3 has 17 residues. The CDR3 sequence is CASSKIPGAKGATEAFF. CDR3 DNA sequence: TGTGCCAGCAGCAAAATTCCAGGGGCAAAAGGGGCCACTGAAGCTTTCTTT.

This rearrangement joins TRBV7-9 to TRBJ1-2, with TRBD1 as a possible D gene (5 bases). The CDR3 has 15 residues. V was shortened by 5 bases and J by 0 bases, with 13 bases between the two germline ends. CDR1 SEHNR and CDR2 FQNEAQ come from the germline V gene (reference sequence). The CDR3 DNA reads as TGTGCCAGCAGCGAGGGACTGACCCCTAACTATGGCTACACCTTC. Translated: CASSEGLTPNYGYTF.

This clone was recorded many times. The V and J genes are TRBV10-3 and TRBJ1-4; D not certain. The V gene's germline CDR1 is ENHRY and CDR2 SYGVKD. This CDR3 has 14 residues. With 5 bases removed from V and 7 bases from J, the gap between germline ends came to 14 bases. The CDR3 sequence is CAISPSGRGEKLFF. CDR3 DNA: TGTGCCATCAGTCCGAGTGGCCGGGGTGAAAAACTGTTTTTT.

The rearrangement links TRBV10-2 to TRBJ1-1; D gene ambiguous. In germline, CDR1 is WSHSY, CDR2 SAAADI. Trimming removed 6 bases from V and 1 base from J, with 6 bases in between. The CDR3 spans 12 residues. The CDR3 loop reads CASRPGNTEAFF. DNA for the CDR3: TGCGCCAGCAGACCCGGGAACACTGAAGCTTTCTTT.

This chain joins TRBV13 and TRBJ2-4, with a tentative D call TRBD2 (5 bases). V shed 7 bases and J shed 1 base, with 17 bases lying between them. Germline loops: CDR1 PRHDT, CDR2 FYEKMQ (reference sequence). The CDR3 is made up of 16 amino acids. This chain's CDR3 is CASTRGRELAKNIQYF. The CDR3 DNA reads as TGTGCCAGCACCCGGGGAAGGGAACTGGCCAAAAACATTCAGTACTTC.

The chain carries TRBV5-8 and TRBJ2-7, with a weak D call TRBD1 (6 bases). Between the trimmed V and J ends, which lost 6 bases and 3 bases, there was a span of 16 bases. The CDR3 covers 14 residues. Germline V CDR1 and CDR2: SGHTS, YDEGEE. DNA for the CDR3: TGTGCCAGCAACCCTACAGGGCCCCTCTACGAGCAGTACTTC. Translated, it gives CASNPTGPLYEQYF. Drawing the rest from reference TRBV5-8 and TRBJ2-7, the complete variable domain is EAGVTQSPTHLIKTRGQQATLRCSPISGHTSVYWYQQALGLGLQFLLWYDEGEERNRGNFPPRFSGRQFPNYSSELNVNALELEDSALYLCASNPTGPLYEQYFGPGTRLTVT.

This clone was observed a handful of times. The rearrangement links TRBV5-4 to TRBJ1-1, with a tentative D call TRBD1 (6 bases). Trimming took off 4 bases at V and 1 base at J, with 14 bases between the two ends. Germline lookup yields CDR1 SGHNT and CDR2 YYREEE (reference sequence). The CDR3 loop spans 15 amino acids. CDR3 sequence (DNA): TGTGCCAGCAGCCCCCGGACAGATTCGAACACTGAAGCTTTCTTT. This sequence encodes CASSPRTDSNTEAFF. Together with reference TRBV5-4 and TRBJ1-1, the CDR3 gives the full variable domain: ETGVTQSPTHLIKTRGQQVTLRCSSQSGHNTVSWYQQALGQGPQFIFQYYREEENGRGNFPPRFSGLQFPNYSSELNVNALELDDSALYLCASSPRTDSNTEAFFGQGTRLTVV.

The rearrangement uses TRBV25-1 and TRBJ2-7; 10 positions match TRBD1. Germline assignment: CDR1 MGHDK and CDR2 SYGVNS. Trimming at V came to 4 bases and at J to 5 bases, leaving 8 bases not matched to a gene. This CDR3 comprises 15 residues. CDR3 sequence: CASSGRTGGNNEQYF. CDR3 DNA: TGTGCCAGCAGTGGACGGACAGGGGGGAATAACGAGCAGTACTTC.

This chain links TRBV7-2 with TRBJ2-5, with TRBD1 as a possible D gene (5 bases). Germline V CDR1 and CDR2: SGHTA, FQGNSA. This CDR3 is built from 13 residues. Trimming removed 5 bases from V and 5 bases from J, with 12 bases in between. The CDR3 DNA reads TGTGCCAGCAGCCGCAGGGTAGGGGAGACCCAGTACTTC. Translated: CASSRRVGETQYF. Filled out from reference TRBV7-2 and TRBJ2-5, the complete variable domain reads GAGVSQSPSNKVTEKGKDVELRCDPISGHTALYWYRQSLGQGLEFLIYFQGNSAPDKSGLPSDRFSAERTGGSVSTLTIQRTQQEDSAVYLCASSRRVGETQYFGPGTRLLVL.

Only a few counts were recorded for this clone. The chain carries TRBV3-1 (or the pseudogene TRBV3-2) and TRBJ1-1; 8 bases agree with TRBD1. The CDR3 consists of 14 residues. V lost 2 bases and J lost 4; bases outside the gene matches: 3. Germline lookup yields CDR1 LGHDT and CDR2 YNNKEL (reference sequence). The CDR3 nucleotides are TGTGCCAGCAGCCAAAGACAGGGGAGCACTGAAGCTTTCTTT. Its protein product is CASSQRQGSTEAFF.

The rearrangement joins TRBV30 to TRBJ1-1; 7 bases are shared with TRBD1. The germline CDR1 and CDR2 sequences are GTSNPN and SVGIG (reference sequence). The CDR3 consists of 13 residues. V was pared by 5 bases and J by 6 bases, with 9 bases of the junction left unmatched. CDR3: CAWSYRGRAEAFF. CDR3 DNA sequence: TGTGCCTGGTCTTACAGGGGAAGGGCTGAAGCTTTCTTT.

The chain joins TRBV7-2 to TRBJ1-3, with TRBD1 matching over 9 bases. CDR1 is SGHTA and CDR2 is FQGNSA in the germline V gene. V lost 4 bases, J lost 1 base, and 5 bases stayed unmatched. CDR3 length: 16 amino acids. In DNA, the CDR3 is TGTGCCAGCAGCTGGACAGGGGCGTTTTCTGGAAACACCATATATTTT. Encoded protein: CASSWTGAFSGNTIYF.

The gene calls are TRBV11-3 and TRBJ1-2; no clear D. Trimming left V 5 bases short and J 7 bases short, with 17 bases between. This CDR3 has 14 amino acids. The germline V gene has CDR1 SGHNT and CDR2 YENEEA. In DNA, the CDR3 is TGTGCCAGCAGCCCCACCTGGGCGTCGCGTGGCTACACCTTC. This encodes CASSPTWASRGYTF.

This clone was counted only a few times. V is TRBV4-3 and J is TRBJ2-2; 9 nucleotides line up with TRBD2. This CDR3 spans 17 amino acids. After removal of 4 bases from V and 3 bases from J, the junction contained 9 bases not matched to a gene. Per germline, CDR1 LGHNA and CDR2 YSLEER. Here the CDR3 reads CASSRGWRTSDTGELFF. The CDR3 DNA reads TGCGCCAGCAGCCGCGGTTGGAGGACTAGCGACACCGGGGAGCTGTTTTTT.